The clone carrying this T cell receptor beta chain was picked up a small number of times. What it binds is not known. Arm-PCR with iRepertoire HTBI primers amplified the CDR3 regions for these TCR beta libraries. Using its own MiXCR run on the multiplex PCR reads, TCRdb lists one record per CDR3 protein. The sample has roughly 510,000 distinct CDR3 sequences; about 16% are singletons. These data come from a study of regulatory T cells in long-lasting Graves disease. Time point defined: newly diagnosed GD, antithyroid drugs for less than 3 months. PBMCs provided the RNA from which the TCR library was made. Diagnosing Graves' disease relied on the American Thyroid Association guidelines. Overall study findings and caveats: Persistent patients shared some 2,500 public clonotypes among themselves. Newly diagnosed patients shared fewer, at nearly 1,000. TCR diversity was lower in persistent Graves' patients than in newly diagnosed ones.

Germline CDR1 is MNHEY and CDR2 is SVGEGT. The CDR3 covers 11 residues. Deletions cut 7 bases from V and 9 bases from J, with 10 bases between. These sequences were also reported in another study, on T cells in Graves' hyperthyroidism and ophthalmopathy. As that report states: It was a median about 6.5 months before onset that the model predicted ophthalmopathy.

The rearrangement joins TRBV6-2 or TRBV6-3 to TRBJ1-5, with unresolved D. The material sequenced was peripheral blood mononuclear cells (PBMCs), taken at new diagnosis, from a patient treated with antithyroid drugs. The source of this sequence is a man aged 18 to 30 with Graves disease. For the CDR3, the DNA is TGTGCCAGCAAGGAGGCTGGGCCCCAGCATTTT. It encodes CASKEAGPQHF.